This entry lists 30 T cell receptor beta chains sequenced from one sample in a study of blood T cell repertoires in COVID-19 (TCRdb year 2020). The library was generated by the immunoSEQ multiplex PCR assay. TCRdb re-hosts the immuneACCESS table, in-frame sequences only. Its copies lack some clones; in the studies checked, an unresolved V gene accounts for under half of them, and the cause for the rest is not known. The sample contains more than 120,000 clones, approximately 84% of them found a single time. Of the sample, roughly 4.8% is held by the ten largest clones. The sample consisted of peripheral blood. Source of these receptors: a human donor in a cohort sampled during active COVID-19.

This rearrangement joins TRBV2 to TRBJ2-7, with a tentative D call TRBD2 (6 bases). Trimming took 3 bases from V and 4 from J, leaving 10 bases between them. CDR1 and CDR2 from the germline V gene are SNHLY and FYNNEI. The CDR3 is 13 residues long. In DNA, the CDR3 is TGTGCCAGCAGTGACAGGGACTTGTACGAGCAGTACGTC. Translation: CASSDRDLYEQYV.

The V call is TRBV5-1, the J call TRBJ2-5; D remains ambiguous. The germline V gene has CDR1 SGHRS and CDR2 YFSETQ. The CDR3 consists of 13 residues. The V end lost 5 bases, the J end lost 2 bases, and 10 bases lay between the germline ends. CDR3 residues: CASSPSRQETQYF. CDR3 DNA sequence: TGCGCCAGCAGTCCATCCAGGCAAGAGACCCAGTACTTC.

This clone was observed a single time. The gene calls are TRBV7-3 and TRBJ2-1; tentative D call: TRBD2 (7 bases). Germline CDR1 and CDR2: SGHTA and FQGTGA. The CDR3 covers 13 residues. Trimming shortened V by 4 bases and J by 11 bases, and 15 bases separated the two germline ends. The DNA of the CDR3 is TGTGCCAGCAGCTCTCTTGAGGGGGGGCAGCAGTTCTTC. Translated: CASSSLEGGQQFF.

A few counts support this clone. The chain carries TRBV7-9 and TRBJ2-2; 12 bases match TRBD2. There are 18 residues in the CDR3. Germline V CDR1 and CDR2: SEHNR, FQNEAQ (reference sequence). Unmatched junction bases numbered 11, after V lost 2 bases and J lost 7 bases. The CDR3 DNA sequence: TGTGCCAGCAGCTTAACCGGGACTAGCGGGTTTCCGGGCGGGGAGCTGTTTTTT. Residues: CASSLTGTSGFPGGELFF.

The genes are TRBV27 and TRBJ2-1, with 8 bases lining up with TRBD2. Germline-derived CDR1 and CDR2 are MNHEY and SMNVEV (reference sequence). The CDR3 runs to 14 residues. The V gene end was trimmed by 11 bases and the J gene end by 9 bases; junction bases not matched to a gene: 15. CDR3 nucleotide sequence: TGTGCCCCCCGGAGGACTAGCATGCCACCTGAGCAGTTCTTC. Its translation: CAPRRTSMPPEQFF.

The chain uses TRBV3-1 (or the pseudogene TRBV3-2) and TRBJ2-3, with 11 bases matching TRBD2. The germline gives CDR1 LGHDT, CDR2 YNNKEL (reference sequence). The junction had 6 bases not matched to a gene; V was cut back by 4 bases and J by 3 bases. The CDR3 consists of 16 residues. This CDR3 reads CASSRQLAGETDTQYF. DNA of the CDR3: TGTGCCAGCAGCCGACAACTAGCGGGGGAAACAGATACGCAGTATTTT.

V is TRBV19 and J is TRBJ2-2; perhaps TRBD1 as D (6 bases). The CDR3 spans 15 residues. The V and J ends lost 0 bases and 4 bases respectively, with 9 bases between them. Looked up from germline, CDR1 is LNHDA and CDR2 is SQIVND (reference sequence). The CDR3 nucleotides read TGTGCCAGTAGTATAGAGACAGGCTTCACCGGGGAGCTGTTTTTT. This codes for CASSIETGFTGELFF.

The V call is TRBV6-1, the J call TRBJ1-6; 7 nucleotides match TRBD1. Germline trimming cut 4 bases from V and 0 bases from J; bases unmatched to any gene: 6. Germline CDR1 and CDR2: MNHNS and SASEGT. The CDR3 totals 17 residues. This chain's CDR3 is CASSAQGVVSYNSPLHF. As DNA, the CDR3 is TGTGCCAGCAGTGCCCAGGGGGTCGTCTCCTATAATTCACCCCTCCACTTT.

This clone was counted a single time. The CDR3 sequence: CASSQSICGGPNQPQHF. The CDR3 region has the DNA TGCGCCAGCAGTCAATCAATCTGTGGAGGACCTAATCAGCCCCAGCATTTT. The chain couples TRBV23-1 to TRBJ1-5, with D hard to call. TRBV23-1 is an open reading frame whose function is uncertain. The CDR3 contains 17 residues. V was shortened by 0 bases and J by 4 bases, with 16 bases between the two germline ends.

In DNA form, the CDR3 reads TGCGCCAGCAGCCAAGATCTCCTATTACCAGATACGCAGTATTTT. Translating gives CASSQDLLLPDTQYF. The chain has TRBV4-1 and TRBJ2-3; the D is unclear. The CDR3 has 15 residues. The germline gives CDR1 MGHRA, CDR2 YSYEKL. Trimming removed 0 bases from V and 4 bases from J, with 11 bases in between.

The genes are TRBV9 and TRBJ2-3; 14 bases are shared with TRBD2. Germline V gives CDR1 SGDLS, CDR2 YYNGEE. This CDR3 comprises 16 residues. Trimming cost V 5 bases and J 3 bases; bases outside gene matches: 5. The CDR3 protein is CASSAGLAGGTDTQYF. Written as DNA, the CDR3 is TGTGCCAGCAGTGCTGGACTAGCGGGAGGAACAGATACGCAGTATTTT.

The CDR3 loop reads CASKNRGRNNEQFF. The CDR3 nucleotides are TGTGCCAGCAAAAACAGGGGGCGGAACAATGAGCAGTTCTTC. This chain links TRBV6-5 with TRBJ2-1, with 9 positions matching TRBD1. The CDR3 totals 14 residues. The V segment lost 7 bases and the J segment 5 bases; nucleotides outside the gene matches: 6. The germline V gene encodes CDR1 MNHEY and CDR2 SVGAGI.

The chain links TRBV6-5 to TRBJ1-2; no clear D. V was clipped by 6 bases and J by 3 bases, with 11 bases between them. Looked up from germline, CDR1 is MNHEY and CDR2 is SVGAGI. CDR3 length: 13 residues. For the CDR3, the DNA is TGTGCCAGCAGCCAGGATGTTGACTATGGCTACACCTTC. Its protein is CASSQDVDYGYTF.

Notes on this clone: Other DNA sequences in the sample encode the same CDR3. The chain carries TRBV24-1 and TRBJ2-1, with D perhaps matching TRBD1 (5 bases). The germline V gene has CDR1 KGHDR and CDR2 SFDVKD. Trimming cost V 5 bases and J 6 bases, with 10 bases left between them. The CDR3 runs 13 residues. For the CDR3, the DNA is TGTGCCACCAGTGGGCCGACAGTCAATGAGCAGTTCTTC. Its translation: CATSGPTVNEQFF.

This clone turned up a few times. V gene TRBV5-1 combines with J gene TRBJ2-1, with D perhaps matching TRBD2 (5 bases). The CDR3 totals 12 residues. Looked up from germline, CDR1 is SGHRS and CDR2 is YFSETQ. With 0 bases removed from V and 10 bases from J, the gap between germline ends came to 8 bases. The CDR3 DNA reads TGCGCCAGCAGCTTGGTCGGGGAGGAGCAGTTCTTC. Translating gives CASSLVGEEQFF.

This chain links TRBV6-6 with TRBJ2-7; weak D call: TRBD2 (5 bases). The CDR3 length is 15 residues. Trimming cost V 8 bases and J 0 bases, with 17 bases left between them. The germline gives CDR1 MNHNY, CDR2 SVGAGI (reference sequence). CDR3 loop: CASRPERADSYEQYF. The CDR3 bases are TGTGCCAGCCGCCCCGAGAGGGCGGACTCCTACGAGCAGTACTTC.

The chain uses TRBV15 and TRBJ2-3; 8 positions match TRBD1. The V gene end was trimmed by 2 bases and the J gene end by 2 bases; junction bases not matched to a gene: 12. CDR3 length: 18 residues. Looked up from germline, CDR1 is LNHNV and CDR2 is YYDKDF (reference sequence). CDR3 protein: CATSRNPTGVAITDTQYF. CDR3 DNA: TGTGCCACCAGCAGAAACCCGACAGGGGTCGCGATCACAGATACGCAGTATTTT. Based on the CDR3 plus reference TRBV15 and TRBJ2-3, the full variable domain is DAMVIQNPRYQVTQFGKPVTLSCSQTLNHNVMYWYQQKSSQAPKLLFHYYDKDFNNEADTPDNFQSRRPNTSFCFLDIRSPGLGDTAMYLCATSRNPTGVAITDTQYFGPGTRLTVL.

V and J are TRBV12-3 or TRBV12-4 and TRBJ1-2; D gene unclear. V dropped 6 bases and J dropped 5 bases, with 13 bases sitting between them. This CDR3 is built from 13 residues. CDR3: CASSDRRYYGYTF. CDR3 in DNA: TGTGCCAGCAGCGATAGGAGATATTATGGCTACACCTTC.

The chain recombines TRBV25-1 with TRBJ2-6; maybe TRBD1 (5 bases). V lost 6 bases and J lost 4, with 10 bases in between. This CDR3 is 14 amino acids long. CDR1 and CDR2 from the germline V gene are MGHDK and SYGVNS. The CDR3 DNA is TGTGCCAGCAGCACAGGAACCGGGGCCAACGTCCTGACTTTC. It is translated as CASSTGTGANVLTF.

The chain employs TRBV28 and TRBJ1-1, with D unclear. Germline assignment: CDR1 MDHEN and CDR2 SYDVKM. The CDR3 has 11 amino acids. V shed 7 bases and J shed 5 bases, with 8 bases lying between them. CDR3 DNA sequence: TGTGCCAGCATCTCGAGGACTGAAGCTTTCTTT. Translation: CASISRTEAFF. The entire variable domain, with the rest obtained from reference TRBV28 and TRBJ1-1, is as follows: DVKVTQSSRYLVKRTGEKVFLECVQDMDHENMFWYRQDPGLGLRLIYFSYDVKMKEKGDIPEGYSVSREKKERFSLILESASTNQTSMYLCASISRTEAFFGQGTRLTVV.

This chain connects TRBV14 to TRBJ2-5; 9 positions match TRBD1. The CDR3 length is 16 residues. V lost 1 base, J lost 3 bases, and 6 bases stayed unmatched. Germline V gene data show CDR1 as SGHDN and CDR2 as FVKESK. This CDR3 reads CASSQAGTGWKETQYF. In nucleotides, the CDR3 is TGTGCCAGCAGCCAAGCCGGGACAGGGTGGAAAGAGACCCAGTACTTC.

The chain combines TRBV18 with TRBJ1-4; 7 positions agree with TRBD1. The germline V gene encodes CDR1 KGHSH and CDR2 LQKENI. V lost 4 bases, J lost 5 bases, and 10 bases stayed unmatched. The CDR3 spans 16 residues. The CDR3 sequence is CASSLTKGALNEKLFF. Here the CDR3 DNA reads TGTGCCAGCTCACTTACAAAGGGGGCACTGAATGAAAAACTGTTTTTT. The full variable domain, with the rest looked up from reference TRBV18 and TRBJ1-4, is NAGVMQNPRHLVRRRGQEARLRCSPMKGHSHVYWYRQLPEEGLKFMVYLQKENIIDESGMPKERFSAEFPKEGPSILRIQQVVRGDSAAYFCASSLTKGALNEKLFFGSGTQLSVL.

The chain links TRBV5-4 to TRBJ1-1; TRBD1 is a possible D gene (5 bases). CDR3 length: 12 residues. The germline V and J ends were trimmed by 3 bases and 11 bases, with 14 bases remaining between them. The germline gives CDR1 SGHNT, CDR2 YYREEE (reference sequence). CDR3: CASSYQGAWAFF. The DNA of the CDR3 is TGTGCCAGCAGCTATCAAGGGGCCTGGGCTTTCTTT.

The chain has TRBV7-2 and TRBJ1-3; 9 bases are a match to TRBD1. CDR1 and CDR2 from the germline V gene are SGHTA and FQGNSA. CDR3 size: 14 residues. V gave up 3 bases and J gave up 6 bases; unmatched junction bases: 3. CDR3 amino acids: CASSLGQGANTIYF. The CDR3 bases are TGTGCCAGCAGCTTGGGACAGGGAGCAAACACCATATATTTT.

Details on this clone: Other DNA sequences in the same sample also yield this CDR3. The rearrangement links TRBV18 to TRBJ2-3; possibly TRBD2 for D (5 bases). The CDR3 is 15 amino acids. V lost 0 bases and J 4 bases, leaving 11 bases between the germline ends. Germline CDR1 reads KGHSH; CDR2 reads LQKENI. As DNA, the CDR3 is TGTGCCAGCTCACCACCGTCCGGGGAAGCAGATACGCAGTATTTT. It codes for CASSPPSGEADTQYF.

For this clone: Within the sample, other DNA sequences also encode this same CDR3. The V call is TRBV6-5, the J call TRBJ1-6; no reliable D call. Germline CDR1 and CDR2: MNHEY and SVGAGI. The CDR3 sequence is 14 residues long. V shed 3 bases and J shed 5 bases, with 8 bases lying between them. CDR3 sequence reads: CASSYGQNNSPLHF. In nucleotides, the CDR3 is TGTGCCAGCAGTTATGGGCAGAATAATTCACCCCTCCACTTT.

The CDR3 region has the DNA TGTGCCAGCAGCTTATTCAGGGATACGCAGTATTTT. This translates into CASSLFRDTQYF. The chain links TRBV13 to TRBJ2-3; D uncertain. CDR3 size: 12 residues. The V end was cut by 2 bases, the J end by 6 bases, with 6 bases between. Germline assignment: CDR1 PRHDT and CDR2 FYEKMQ (reference sequence).

V is TRBV6-4 and J is TRBJ1-5; maybe TRBD1 (5 bases). Germline CDR1 is MRHNA and CDR2 is SNTAGT. CDR3 length: 18 amino acids. V gave up 2 bases and J gave up 0 bases, with 17 bases separating them. DNA of the CDR3: TGTGCCAGCAGTGACGCAGGCAGGGTTCAATATAGCAATCAGCCCCAGCATTTT. Amino acid sequence: CASSDAGRVQYSNQPQHF.

The gene calls are TRBV30 and TRBJ2-1; TRBD1 is a possible D gene (5 bases). Germline V gene data show CDR1 as GTSNPN and CDR2 as SVGIG (reference sequence). This CDR3 has 13 residues. V lost 7 bases and J 1 base, leaving 11 bases between the germline ends. The CDR3 sequence is CALSTASYNEQFF. The CDR3 bases are TGTGCCTTATCGACAGCTTCCTACAATGAGCAGTTCTTC.

The V and J genes are TRBV6-2 or TRBV6-3 and TRBJ2-2, with D possibly matching TRBD1 (8 bases). Germline V gene sequence: CDR1 MNHEY, CDR2 SVGEGT. The CDR3 runs to 18 residues. Deletions cut 5 bases from V and 2 bases from J, with 21 bases between. For the CDR3, the DNA is TGTGCCAGCAGTCCAAGCCGCGGGGGACAGGTAAACACCGGGGAGCTGTTTTTT. Its protein product is CASSPSRGGQVNTGELFF.